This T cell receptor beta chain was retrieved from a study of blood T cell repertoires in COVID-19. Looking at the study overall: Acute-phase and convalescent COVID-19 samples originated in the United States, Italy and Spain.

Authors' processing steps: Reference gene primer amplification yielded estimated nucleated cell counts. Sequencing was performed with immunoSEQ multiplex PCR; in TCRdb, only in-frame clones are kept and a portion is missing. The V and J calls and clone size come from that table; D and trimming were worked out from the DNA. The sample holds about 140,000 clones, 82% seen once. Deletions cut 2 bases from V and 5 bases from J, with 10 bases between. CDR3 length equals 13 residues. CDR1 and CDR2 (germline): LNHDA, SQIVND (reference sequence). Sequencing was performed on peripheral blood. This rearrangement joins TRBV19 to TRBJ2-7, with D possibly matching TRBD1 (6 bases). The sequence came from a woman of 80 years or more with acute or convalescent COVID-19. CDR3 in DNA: TGTGCCAGTAGTATAATGGGGGCGGACGAGCAGTACTTC. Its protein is CASSIMGADEQYF.